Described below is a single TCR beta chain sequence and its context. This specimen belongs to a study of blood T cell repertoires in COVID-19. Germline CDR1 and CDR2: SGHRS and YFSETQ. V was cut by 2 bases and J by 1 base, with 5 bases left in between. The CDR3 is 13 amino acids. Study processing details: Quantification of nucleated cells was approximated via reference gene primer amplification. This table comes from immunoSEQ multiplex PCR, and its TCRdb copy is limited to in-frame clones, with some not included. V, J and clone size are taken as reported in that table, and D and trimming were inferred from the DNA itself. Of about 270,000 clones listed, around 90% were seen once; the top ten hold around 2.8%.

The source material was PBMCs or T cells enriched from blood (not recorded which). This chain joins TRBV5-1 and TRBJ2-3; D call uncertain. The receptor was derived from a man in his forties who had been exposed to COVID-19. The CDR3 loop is CASSFQGTDTQYF. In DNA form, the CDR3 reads TGCGCCAGCAGCTTCCAGGGCACAGATACGCAGTATTTT.